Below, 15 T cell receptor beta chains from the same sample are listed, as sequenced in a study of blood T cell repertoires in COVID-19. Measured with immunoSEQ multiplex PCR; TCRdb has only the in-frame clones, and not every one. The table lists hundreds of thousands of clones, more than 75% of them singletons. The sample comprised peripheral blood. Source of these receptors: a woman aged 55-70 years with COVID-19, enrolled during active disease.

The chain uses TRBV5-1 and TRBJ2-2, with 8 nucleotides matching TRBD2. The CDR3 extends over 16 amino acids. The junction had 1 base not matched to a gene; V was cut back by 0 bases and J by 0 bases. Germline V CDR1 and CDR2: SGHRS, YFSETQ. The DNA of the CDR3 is TGCGCCAGCAGCTTGGGGGGACTAGCGAACACCGGGGAGCTGTTTTTT. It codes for CASSLGGLANTGELFF.

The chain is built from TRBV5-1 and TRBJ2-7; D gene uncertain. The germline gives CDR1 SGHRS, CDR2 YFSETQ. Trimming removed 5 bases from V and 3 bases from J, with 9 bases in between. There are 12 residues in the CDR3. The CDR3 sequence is CASRSQHYEQYF. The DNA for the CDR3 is TGCGCCAGCAGAAGTCAACACTACGAGCAGTACTTC.

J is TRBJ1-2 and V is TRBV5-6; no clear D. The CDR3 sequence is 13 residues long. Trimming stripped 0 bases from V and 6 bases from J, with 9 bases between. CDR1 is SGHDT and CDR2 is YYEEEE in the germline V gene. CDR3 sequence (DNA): TGTGCCAGCAGCTTGGGGCAGTATGATGGCTACACCTTC. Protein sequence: CASSLGQYDGYTF.

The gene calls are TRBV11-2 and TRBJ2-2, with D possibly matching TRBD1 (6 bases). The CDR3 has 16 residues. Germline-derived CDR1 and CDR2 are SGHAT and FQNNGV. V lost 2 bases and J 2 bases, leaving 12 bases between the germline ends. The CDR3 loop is CASSLRTGLNTGELFF. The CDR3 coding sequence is TGTGCCAGCAGCTTAAGAACAGGGCTCAACACCGGGGAGCTGTTTTTT.

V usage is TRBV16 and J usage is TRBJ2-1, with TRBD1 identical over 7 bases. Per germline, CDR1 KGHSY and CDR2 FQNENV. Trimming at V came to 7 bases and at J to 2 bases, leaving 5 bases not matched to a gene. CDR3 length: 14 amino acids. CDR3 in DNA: TGTGCCAGCAACTCAGGGGGTCCCTACAATGAGCAGTTCTTC. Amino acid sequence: CASNSGGPYNEQFF.

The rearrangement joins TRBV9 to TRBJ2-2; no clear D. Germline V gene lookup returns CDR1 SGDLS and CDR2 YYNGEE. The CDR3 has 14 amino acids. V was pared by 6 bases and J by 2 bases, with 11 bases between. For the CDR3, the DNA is TGTGCCAGCAACGGTAACTCTAACACCGGGGAGCTGTTTTTT. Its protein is CASNGNSNTGELFF.

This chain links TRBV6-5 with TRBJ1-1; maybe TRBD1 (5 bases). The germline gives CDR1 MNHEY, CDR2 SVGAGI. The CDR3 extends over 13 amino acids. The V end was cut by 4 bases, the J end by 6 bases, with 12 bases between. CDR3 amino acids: CASSFPGVPEAFF. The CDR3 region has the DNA TGTGCCAGCAGTTTCCCGGGGGTGCCTGAAGCTTTCTTT.

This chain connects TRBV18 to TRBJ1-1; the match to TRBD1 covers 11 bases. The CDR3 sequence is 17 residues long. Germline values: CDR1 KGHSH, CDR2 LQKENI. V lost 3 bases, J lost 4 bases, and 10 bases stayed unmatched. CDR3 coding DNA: TGTGCCAGCTCACCTGGCCGGGACAGGGGGGGGACCACTGAAGCTTTCTTT. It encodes CASSPGRDRGGTTEAFF.

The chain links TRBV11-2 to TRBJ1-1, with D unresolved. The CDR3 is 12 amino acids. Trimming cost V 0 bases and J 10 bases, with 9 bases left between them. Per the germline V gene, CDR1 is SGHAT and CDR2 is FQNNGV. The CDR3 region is CASSLDPVGAFF. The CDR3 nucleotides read TGTGCCAGCAGCTTAGATCCTGTCGGAGCTTTCTTT.

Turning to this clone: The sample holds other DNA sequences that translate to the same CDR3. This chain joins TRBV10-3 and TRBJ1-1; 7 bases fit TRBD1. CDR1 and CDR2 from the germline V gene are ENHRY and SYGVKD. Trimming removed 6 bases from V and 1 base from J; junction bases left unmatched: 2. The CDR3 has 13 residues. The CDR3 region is CAIRTGQNTEAFF. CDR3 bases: TGTGCCATCAGGACAGGGCAGAACACTGAAGCTTTCTTT.

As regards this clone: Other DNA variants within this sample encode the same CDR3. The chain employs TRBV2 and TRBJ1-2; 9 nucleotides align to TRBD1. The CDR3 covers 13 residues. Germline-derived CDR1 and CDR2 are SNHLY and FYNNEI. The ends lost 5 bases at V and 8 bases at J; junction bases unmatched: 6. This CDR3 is CASSPRTGVGYTF. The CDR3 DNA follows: TGTGCCAGCAGTCCCCGGACAGGGGTAGGCTACACCTTC. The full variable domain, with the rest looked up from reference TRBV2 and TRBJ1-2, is EPEVTQTPSHQVTQMGQEVILRCVPISNHLYFYWYRQILGQKVEFLVSFYNNEISEKSEIFDDQFSVERPDGSNFTLKIRSTKLEDSAMYFCASSPRTGVGYTFGSGTRLTVV.

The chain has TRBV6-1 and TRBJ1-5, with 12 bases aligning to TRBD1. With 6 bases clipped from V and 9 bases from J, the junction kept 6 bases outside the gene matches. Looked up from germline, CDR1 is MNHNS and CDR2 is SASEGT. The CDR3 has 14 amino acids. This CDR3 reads CASRGTGGFGPQHF. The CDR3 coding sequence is TGTGCCAGCAGGGGGACAGGGGGCTTTGGGCCCCAGCATTTT.

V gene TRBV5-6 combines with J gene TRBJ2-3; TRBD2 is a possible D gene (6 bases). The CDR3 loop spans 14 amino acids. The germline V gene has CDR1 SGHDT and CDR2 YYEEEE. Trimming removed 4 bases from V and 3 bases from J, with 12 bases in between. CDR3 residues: CASSPYSGTDTQYF. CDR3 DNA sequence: TGTGCCAGCAGCCCCTATAGCGGAACAGATACGCAGTATTTT.

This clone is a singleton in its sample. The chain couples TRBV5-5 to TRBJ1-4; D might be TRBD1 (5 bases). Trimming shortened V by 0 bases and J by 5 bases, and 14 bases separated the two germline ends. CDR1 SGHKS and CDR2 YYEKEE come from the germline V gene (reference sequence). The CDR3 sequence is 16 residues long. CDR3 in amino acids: CASSLGRAGGNEKLFF. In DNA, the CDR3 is TGTGCCAGCAGCTTGGGCCGGGCCGGGGGAAATGAAAAACTGTTTTTT.

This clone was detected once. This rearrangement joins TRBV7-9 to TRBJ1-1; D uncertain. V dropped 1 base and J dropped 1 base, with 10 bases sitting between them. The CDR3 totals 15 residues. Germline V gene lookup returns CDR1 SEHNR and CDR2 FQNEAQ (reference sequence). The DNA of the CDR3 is TGTGCCAGCAGCTTAGATGGACTTAAGAACACTGAAGCTTTCTTT. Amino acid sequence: CASSLDGLKNTEAFF. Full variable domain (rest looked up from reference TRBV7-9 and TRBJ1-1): DTGVSQNPRHKITKRGQNVTFRCDPISEHNRLYWYRQTLGQGPEFLTYFQNEAQLEKSRLLSDRFSAERPKGSFSTLEIQRTEQGDSAMYLCASSLDGLKNTEAFFGQGTRLTVV.